Following are 14 T cell receptor beta chains from one sample sequenced in a study of cytomegalovirus exposure and HLA in healthy donors. PCR involved 60 Vbeta and 13 Jbeta primers. TCRdb keeps only in-frame clones here, not all; method: immunoSEQ multiplex PCR. The table shows 250,000 or so clones, with about nine tenths occurring only once. Material for sequencing was PBMCs. The receptors were sampled from a girl between 2 and 10 years old in good health and CMV-seronegative.

The J gene is TRBJ2-5, the V gene TRBV2, with D hard to call. CDR1 is SNHLY, CDR2 FYNNEI, per germline. The CDR3 totals 12 residues. V dropped 10 bases and J dropped 1 base, with 10 bases sitting between them. The CDR3 sequence: CATWAFQETQYF. DNA for the CDR3: TGTGCCACTTGGGCCTTCCAAGAGACCCAGTACTTC.

This chain connects TRBV27 to TRBJ1-6; D is unresolved. Germline V gives CDR1 MNHEY, CDR2 SMNVEV (reference sequence). The CDR3 covers 15 residues. Between the trimmed V and J ends, which lost 8 bases and 0 bases, there was a span of 11 bases. This CDR3 reads CASQLTSSYNSPLHF. The CDR3 DNA sequence: TGTGCCAGCCAATTAACAAGCTCCTATAATTCACCCCTCCACTTT.

This clone was seen once. This chain uses TRBV13 with TRBJ2-3, with 7 bases matching TRBD2. With V trimmed by 5 bases and J by 5 bases, 1 base remained unmatched. Germline V lookup: CDR1 PRHDT, CDR2 FYEKMQ (reference sequence). This CDR3 spans 12 amino acids. CDR3 loop: CASSQRGDTQYF. CDR3 sequence (DNA): TGTGCCAGCAGCCAGCGGGGAGATACGCAGTATTTT.

The chain has TRBV10-1 and TRBJ2-5; 11 bases fit TRBD2. Germline V gives CDR1 WNHNN, CDR2 SYGVQD (reference sequence). The V and J ends lost 4 bases and 5 bases, in that order; junction bases with no gene match: 6. The CDR3 runs to 15 residues. The CDR3 here is CASSGGLAVQETQYF. CDR3 nucleotides: TGCGCCAGCAGTGGGGGACTAGCGGTCCAGGAGACCCAGTACTTC.

The genes are TRBV11-1 and TRBJ2-2, with D perhaps TRBD1 (5 bases). Germline lookup yields CDR1 SGHAT and CDR2 FQDESV (reference sequence). V lost 2 bases to trimming and J lost 4 bases, with 8 bases between them. This CDR3 spans 14 amino acids. The CDR3 here is CASSLQGPTGELFF. In DNA, the CDR3 is TGTGCCAGCAGCTTACAGGGCCCCACCGGGGAGCTGTTTTTT. The full variable domain, in which reference TRBV11-1 and TRBJ2-2 provide the parts outside the CDR3, is EAEVAQSPRYKITEKSQAVAFWCDPISGHATLYWYRQILGQGPELLVQFQDESVVDDSQLPKDRFSAERLKGVDSTLKIQPAELGDSAMYLCASSLQGPTGELFFGEGSRLTVL.

This clone was detected once. V and J are TRBV9 and TRBJ2-1; maybe TRBD2 (6 bases). V lost 5 bases and J lost 4, with 19 bases in between. The length of the CDR3 is 16 residues. Germline CDR1 SGDLS, CDR2 YYNGEE. CDR3 region: CASSSLAGNIYNEQFF. Written as DNA, the CDR3 is TGTGCCAGCAGTTCGCTGGCGGGGAACATATACAATGAGCAGTTCTTC.

This clone was recorded only once. The rearrangement joins TRBV20-1 to TRBJ1-2; TRBD1 agrees at 8 bases. CDR1 DFQATT and CDR2 SNEGSKA come from the germline V gene (reference sequence). There are 11 residues in the CDR3. The trim removed 5 bases at V and 6 bases at J, leaving 2 bases unmatched. CDR3 in amino acids: CSAYRGDGYTF. The DNA of the CDR3 is TGCAGTGCTTACAGGGGGGATGGCTACACCTTC.

The chain links TRBV29-1 to TRBJ1-2; weak D call: TRBD1 (5 bases). V was clipped by 0 bases and J by 4 bases, with 15 bases between them. The CDR3 is 15 residues long. CDR1 is SQVTM and CDR2 is ANQGSEA in the germline V gene. CDR3 DNA sequence: TGCAGCGTTGAAGACGTCGGGCAGGGACTCTATGGCTACACCTTC. Translating gives CSVEDVGQGLYGYTF.

CDR3 sequence reads: CASSSGAGLTDTQYF. For the CDR3, the DNA is TGTGCCAGCTCCTCCGGAGCGGGACTCACAGATACGCAGTATTTT. The genes are TRBV18 and TRBJ2-3, with TRBD2 identical over 7 bases. With V trimmed by 6 bases and J by 2 bases, 8 bases remained unmatched. This CDR3 spans 15 amino acids. CDR1 and CDR2 (germline): KGHSH, LQKENI.

V is TRBV18 and J is TRBJ1-2; 9 nucleotides agree with TRBD1. The CDR3 spans 15 residues. J was trimmed by 4 bases and V by 3 bases; bases with no gene match: 6. CDR1 KGHSH and CDR2 LQKENI come from the germline V gene. CDR3 residues: CASSPGTGTSYGYTF. The CDR3 DNA reads TGTGCCAGCTCACCCGGGACAGGGACAAGCTATGGCTACACCTTC.

With respect to this clone: The same CDR3 can be traced to other DNA sequences in this sample. The V gene is TRBV5-4, the J gene TRBJ2-1; D uncertain. Trimming left V 0 bases short and J 6 bases short, with 7 bases between. The CDR3 length is 13 residues. Germline CDR1 reads SGHNT; CDR2 reads YYREEE (reference sequence). The CDR3 DNA reads TGTGCCAGCAGCTTGGTCGGCGGCAATGAGCAGTTCTTC. Translating gives CASSLVGGNEQFF.

The chain links TRBV10-3 to TRBJ2-7; the match to TRBD2 covers 7 bases. Trimming removed 4 bases from V and 2 bases from J; junction bases left unmatched: 11. Germline CDR1 reads ENHRY; CDR2 reads SYGVKD. CDR3 length: 16 residues. CDR3 sequence: CAISVGGTVTTYEQYF. The CDR3, as DNA: TGTGCCATCAGTGTGGGAGGGACTGTGACTACCTACGAGCAGTACTTC.

In its sample, this clone was seen once. At the DNA level, this CDR3 is encoded by other sequences in the same sample as well. The chain is built from TRBV9 and TRBJ2-5; 8 bases fit TRBD2. The J segment lost 3 bases and the V segment lost 4 bases, leaving 5 bases of the junction unmatched. Germline-derived CDR1 and CDR2 are SGDLS and YYNGEE. This CDR3 has 14 amino acids. The CDR3 loop is CASSPSGREETQYF. The DNA for the CDR3 is TGTGCCAGCAGCCCTAGCGGGCGCGAAGAGACCCAGTACTTC.

This rearrangement joins TRBV5-1 to TRBJ2-2; 9 nucleotides match TRBD2. V lost 3 bases, J lost 4 bases, and 7 bases stayed unmatched. The length of the CDR3 is 16 residues. CDR1 SGHRS and CDR2 YFSETQ come from the germline V gene. The CDR3: CASSYSSGVPTGELFF. CDR3 coding DNA: TGCGCCAGCAGCTACTCTAGCGGGGTCCCCACCGGGGAGCTGTTTTTT.